What follows describes a single T cell receptor (beta chain). This record belongs to a study of blood T cell repertoires in COVID-19. Methods used by the authors: Reference gene primer amplification in the assay estimated nucleated cell counts. Clones were sequenced by immunoSEQ multiplex PCR, and TCRdb holds only the in-frame ones, with some missing. V and J calls and clone size follow that table, whereas D and trimming were derived from the DNA. The sample includes around 130,000 clones, approximately 84% of them seen just once. Germline loops: CDR1 LGHDT, CDR2 YNNKEL (reference sequence). The trim removed 7 bases at V and 0 bases at J, leaving 11 bases unmatched. The CDR3 contains 18 residues.

This sequence joins TRBV3-1 (or the pseudogene TRBV3-2) and TRBJ2-1, with TRBD2 matching over 11 bases. Sequencing was done on a sample of peripheral blood. This receptor was identified in an elderly woman with acute or convalescent COVID-19. The CDR3 sequence is CASTSGTSGAPSYNEQFF. In DNA, the CDR3 is TGTGCCAGCACGTCCGGGACTAGCGGAGCCCCCTCCTACAATGAGCAGTTCTTC.